These 7 T cell receptor beta chains share one sample of origin, sequenced in a study of OX40 agonist ivuxolimab in advanced cancers. Assay used: immunoSEQ multiplex PCR; TCRdb lists only in-frame clones, some missing. Found here are some 70,000 clones, about 87% of them singletons; the top ten hold around 1%. This specimen was CD4+ or CD8+ T cells sorted from blood, taken in a trial of the OX40 agonist ivuxolimab. Source of these receptors: an adult with an advanced solid tumor such as melanoma, head and neck, liver or kidney cancer.

This clone was seen a handful of times. The chain recombines TRBV28 with TRBJ2-5; no definite D call. CDR1 is MDHEN, CDR2 SYDVKM, per germline. The CDR3 totals 15 residues. The germline V and J ends were trimmed by 10 bases and 4 bases, with 22 bases remaining between them. The CDR3 DNA reads as TGTGCCACTAGACACAATCTAAAGCGCAGAGAGACCCAGTACTTC. Encoded protein: CATRHNLKRRETQYF.

V usage is TRBV18 and J usage is TRBJ2-5, with D tentatively TRBD1 or TRBD2 (6 bases each). This CDR3 contains 15 residues. Between the trimmed V and J ends, which lost 3 bases and 7 bases, there was a span of 18 bases. Germline V CDR1 and CDR2: KGHSH, LQKENI. In DNA, the CDR3 is TGTGCCAGCTCACCCCTTTTGGTAGGGGGGTCGACCCAGTACTTC. Translated, it gives CASSPLLVGGSTQYF.

This clone was detected a few times. The rearrangement uses TRBV25-1 and TRBJ2-5; maybe TRBD1 (5 bases). The CDR3 runs 13 residues. Germline-derived CDR1 and CDR2 are MGHDK and SYGVNS. Trimming removed 3 bases from V and 6 bases from J, with 11 bases in between. The CDR3 DNA reads TGTGCCAGCAGTGACGCAGGGCCGCAGACCCAGTACTTC. It encodes CASSDAGPQTQYF.

The genes are TRBV11-2 and TRBJ2-1; D might be TRBD1 (5 bases). Germline V gene lookup returns CDR1 SGHAT and CDR2 FQNNGV. The CDR3 sequence is 13 residues long. The V and J ends lost 3 bases and 5 bases respectively, with 8 bases between them. The CDR3 sequence: CASSLTDDNEQFF. In DNA form, the CDR3 reads TGTGCCAGCAGCTTGACAGATGACAATGAGCAGTTCTTC.

The chain joins TRBV7-9 to TRBJ2-7, with a tentative D call TRBD2 (6 bases). Germline V gene data show CDR1 as SEHNR and CDR2 as FQNEAQ (reference sequence). The length of the CDR3 is 16 residues. Trimming cost V 2 bases and J 0 bases, with 14 bases left between them. The CDR3 DNA is TGTGCCAGCAGCTTACCCCGGTGGAGGGGCTCCTACGAGCAGTACTTC. As protein: CASSLPRWRGSYEQYF.

J is TRBJ2-2 and V is TRBV2; 11 bases fit TRBD1. This CDR3 has 17 amino acids. The germline V gene encodes CDR1 SNHLY and CDR2 FYNNEI. Trimming removed 6 bases from V and 1 base from J; junction bases left unmatched: 7. The CDR3 sequence is CASSADRGLGNTGELFF. CDR3 DNA sequence: TGTGCCAGCAGCGCGGACAGGGGGCTGGGGAACACCGGGGAGCTGTTTTTT.

V usage is TRBV9 and J usage is TRBJ2-5; perhaps TRBD1 as D (5 bases). There are 13 residues in the CDR3. In germline, CDR1 is SGDLS, CDR2 YYNGEE. Trimming left V 3 bases short and J 5 bases short, with 11 bases between. This CDR3 is CASSDWGVETQYF. In DNA, the CDR3 is TGTGCCAGCAGCGACTGGGGCGTGGAGACCCAGTACTTC.